This T cell receptor beta chain appears in the sequencing data of a study of blood T cell repertoires in COVID-19. Only in-frame clones appear in the TCRdb table, and some are missing; sequencing was by immunoSEQ multiplex PCR. The profile shows 200,000 to 250,000 clones, 82% of them singletons. The CDR3 contains 14 residues. Germline V gene lookup returns CDR1 LNHNV and CDR2 YYDKDF (reference sequence). V lost 2 bases to trimming and J lost 8 bases; unmatched junction nucleotides: 8. Input material: peripheral blood. The chain employs TRBV15 and TRBJ2-7; 8 nucleotides agree with TRBD1. This receptor was taken from a woman in her sixties or seventies with COVID-19, enrolled during active disease. The CDR3 loop is CATSRPLGQGKQYF. CDR3 DNA: TGTGCCACCAGCAGACCTTTAGGACAGGGAAAGCAGTACTTC.